A selection of T cell receptor beta chains follows, all from one sample in a study of beta chain features in type 1 diabetes. Profiled with immunoSEQ multiplex PCR; TCRdb holds only in-frame clones, not every one. The sample has roughly 370,000 clones, around 14% seen once. The sample was naive CD4+ T cells from blood. These receptors came from a man under 40 in good health. Each CDR3 is given with its conserved first and last residue.

J | V | length | CDR3
TRBJ1-1 | TRBV9 | 15 | CASSVGPQANTEAFF
TRBJ2-3 | TRBV14 | 17 | CASSPTVGRGRQDTQYF
TRBJ2-3 | TRBV11-3 | 14 | CASSRGGSPDTQYF
TRBJ2-1 | TRBV5-1 | 14 | CASRGLAGVVEQFF
TRBJ2-1 | TRBV4-2 | 16 | CASSQTGTSGTWYQFF
TRBJ1-2 | TRBV30 | 10 | CACDRGGYTF
TRBJ1-2 | TRBV7-9 | 15 | CASSFPGTAQYGYTF
TRBJ1-5 | TRBV7-9 | 16 | CASSLGTGKIFQPQHF
TRBJ2-3 | TRBV5-4 | 17 | CASSPRLAGGPLDTQYF
TRBJ2-2 | TRBV5-4 | 15 | CASSWGPGLERELFF
TRBJ1-1 | TRBV30 | 11 | CAWSNWGEAFF
TRBJ2-3 | TRBV5-1 | 14 | CASSSGGPTDTQYF
TRBJ2-7 | TRBV2 | 13 | CASRRTGTYEQYF
TRBJ2-7 | TRBV9 | 14 | CASSVSLGSYEQYF
TRBJ1-2 | TRBV10-3 | 14 | CAISTYREYYGYTF
TRBJ2-7 | TRBV18 | 13 | CASSPDRTYEQYF
TRBJ2-7 | TRBV21-1 | 15 | CASSPSTGSSYEQYF
TRBJ2-2 | TRBV5-1 | 16 | CASSIGQGFNTGELFF
TRBJ2-2 | TRBV5-1 | 13 | CASSFAGAGELFF
TRBJ2-2 | TRBV7-9 | 17 | CASSPETGGLNTGELFF
TRBJ1-3 | TRBV5-4 | 16 | CASSPGGGSAGNTIYF
TRBJ2-5 | TRBV15 | 14 | CATSRDGGLGTQYF
TRBJ1-2 | TRBV15 | 12 | CGASGANYGYTF
TRBJ1-2 | TRBV5-4 | 11 | CASSWAGTEFF
TRBJ2-3 | TRBV9 | 16 | CASSVASLLDTDTQYF
TRBJ1-2 | TRBV4-3 | 16 | CASSQGTLVANYGYTF
TRBJ1-5 | TRBV15 | 18 | CATSRDRYRGGSNQPQHF
TRBJ2-1 | TRBV7-9 | 15 | CASSTGTGGNNEQFF
TRBJ2-5 | TRBV18 | 17 | CASSPLPRQGSIETQYF
TRBJ2-7 | TRBV27 | 13 | CASSLSRRYEQYF
TRBJ2-2 | TRBV4-1 | 16 | CASFWEGSLNTGELFF
TRBJ1-2 | TRBV7-2 | 13 | CASSLYGGYGYTF
TRBJ2-7 | TRBV7-2 | 14 | CASSTRRTTYEQYF
TRBJ1-2 | TRBV5-1 | 13 | CASSFGKNYGYTF
TRBJ2-2 | TRBV5-1 | 16 | CASSLWSSGQSRELFF
TRBJ2-5 | TRBV25-1 | 13 | CASSEWAAETQYF
TRBJ1-2 | TRBV9 | 14 | CASSSEVPTVGYTF
TRBJ1-5 | TRBV15 | 16 | CATSRDPGGRRQPQHF
TRBJ2-6 | TRBV4-3 | 19 | CASSQDLRGESSGANVLTF
TRBJ2-3 | TRBV20-1 | 11 | CSASLTDTQYF
TRBJ1-4 | TRBV14 | 15 | CASSRSGTGREKLFF
TRBJ2-7 | TRBV19 | 12 | CASADISYEQYF
TRBJ1-2 | TRBV28 | 13 | CASSNTGANGYTF
TRBJ2-3 | TRBV7-9 | 15 | CASSLLSGAADTQYF
TRBJ1-1 | TRBV7-2 | 15 | CASSLGVGMNTEAFF
TRBJ1-2 | TRBV2 | 16 | CASSDRLASAVHGYTF